A single sample is the source of the 9 T cell receptor beta chains below, sequenced in a study of blood T cells in healthy people across ages. A second PCR of about 7 to 12 cycles used a sample-barcoded 5' primer and a J-beta primer mix. MiXCR was run by TCRdb on the 5' RACE reads, yielding one entry per CDR3 protein. The sample yields about 1.8 million distinct CDR3 sequences, around 50% seen once. Sequenced: blood. The receptors originated from a woman in her 40s in good health.

The chain carries TRBV7-9 and TRBJ2-4, with 8 bases that match TRBD2. With V trimmed by 4 bases and J by 3 bases, 17 bases remained unmatched. CDR1 and CDR2 from the germline V gene are SEHNR and FQNEAQ (reference sequence). CDR3 length: 19 amino acids. The CDR3 DNA reads TGTGCCAGCAGCTCAGAGGGACTAGGCGGGGGTCGTGGCAAAAACATTCAGTACTTC. This sequence encodes CASSSEGLGGGRGKNIQYF.

This chain connects TRBV20-1 to TRBJ2-1; 10 nucleotides align to TRBD2. CDR1 and CDR2 from the germline V gene are DFQATT and SNEGSKA (reference sequence). The CDR3 contains 14 residues. The CDR3 loop reads CSAGSGGIYNEQFF. The CDR3 nucleotides are TGCAGCGCAGGTAGCGGGGGGATCTACAATGAGCAGTTCTTC.

This clonotype was recorded a few times. The rearrangement links TRBV10-3 to TRBJ1-6; possibly TRBD1 for D (6 bases). V dropped 8 bases and J dropped 5 bases, with 10 bases sitting between them. The CDR3 totals 13 residues. CDR1 and CDR2 (germline): ENHRY, SYGVKD. CDR3 in DNA: TGTGCCATCGGGGGCGGGAATAATTCACCCCTCCACTTT. This translates into CAIGGGNNSPLHF.

The chain recombines TRBV11-2 with TRBJ2-7; TRBD2 aligns across 10 bases. The J call may not be correct, given that the DNA end is closer to TRBJ2-5. The CDR3 totals 16 residues. Germline V gene data show CDR1 as SGHAT and CDR2 as FQNNGV. In DNA, the CDR3 is TGTGCCAGCAGCTTAACTAGCGGGGTGTCTCAAGAGACCCAGTACTTC. This codes for CASSLTSGVSQETQYF.

This clonotype was recorded a few times. This chain links TRBV6-5 with TRBJ2-7; D not certain. The CDR3 is 15 amino acids. V dropped 0 bases and J dropped 3 bases, with 12 bases sitting between them. In germline, CDR1 is MNHEY, CDR2 SVGAGI. The CDR3 nucleotides are TGTGCCAGCAGTTACTCGAGCGACACCGTCTACGAGCAGTACTTC. This encodes CASSYSSDTVYEQYF.

This clonotype showed up just once. The genes are TRBV10-3 and TRBJ2-3, with 10 positions matching TRBD2. The CDR3 extends over 18 amino acids. The germline CDR1 and CDR2 sequences are ENHRY and SYGVKD. Trimming at V came to 0 bases and at J to 7 bases, leaving 13 bases not matched to a gene. The CDR3 DNA follows: TGTGCCATCAGTGAGTCCCTTTCCCTAGCGGGGGCCGAAAATACGCAGTATTTT. This translates into CAISESLSLAGAENTQYF.

A few counts support this clonotype. This chain connects TRBV7-2 to TRBJ1-4; 7 nucleotides agree with TRBD1. Trimming removed 5 bases from V and 5 bases from J; junction bases left unmatched: 8. CDR1 is SGHTA and CDR2 is FQGNSA in the germline V gene. The CDR3 loop spans 15 amino acids. CDR3 sequence reads: CASSGRGTVNEKLFF. As DNA, the CDR3 is TGTGCCAGCAGCGGAAGGGGGACAGTCAATGAAAAACTGTTTTTT.

The V and J genes are TRBV16 and TRBJ2-6; D is ambiguous. Germline V gene lookup returns CDR1 KGHSY and CDR2 FQNENV. This CDR3 comprises 18 residues. V dropped 1 base and J dropped 0 bases, with 13 bases sitting between them. CDR3 nucleotide sequence: TGTGCCAGCAGCCAATGGTTCCCAGGAGACTCTGGGGCCAACGTCCTGACTTTC. Protein sequence: CASSQWFPGDSGANVLTF.

This clonotype was detected only a few times. The chain links TRBV10-3 to TRBJ2-3; D unresolved. V gave up 7 bases and J gave up 3 bases, with 5 bases separating them. The germline V gene encodes CDR1 ENHRY and CDR2 SYGVKD. The CDR3 runs to 11 residues. CDR3 amino acids: CAIMSTDTQYF. As DNA, the CDR3 is TGTGCCATCATGTCAACAGATACGCAGTATTTT.